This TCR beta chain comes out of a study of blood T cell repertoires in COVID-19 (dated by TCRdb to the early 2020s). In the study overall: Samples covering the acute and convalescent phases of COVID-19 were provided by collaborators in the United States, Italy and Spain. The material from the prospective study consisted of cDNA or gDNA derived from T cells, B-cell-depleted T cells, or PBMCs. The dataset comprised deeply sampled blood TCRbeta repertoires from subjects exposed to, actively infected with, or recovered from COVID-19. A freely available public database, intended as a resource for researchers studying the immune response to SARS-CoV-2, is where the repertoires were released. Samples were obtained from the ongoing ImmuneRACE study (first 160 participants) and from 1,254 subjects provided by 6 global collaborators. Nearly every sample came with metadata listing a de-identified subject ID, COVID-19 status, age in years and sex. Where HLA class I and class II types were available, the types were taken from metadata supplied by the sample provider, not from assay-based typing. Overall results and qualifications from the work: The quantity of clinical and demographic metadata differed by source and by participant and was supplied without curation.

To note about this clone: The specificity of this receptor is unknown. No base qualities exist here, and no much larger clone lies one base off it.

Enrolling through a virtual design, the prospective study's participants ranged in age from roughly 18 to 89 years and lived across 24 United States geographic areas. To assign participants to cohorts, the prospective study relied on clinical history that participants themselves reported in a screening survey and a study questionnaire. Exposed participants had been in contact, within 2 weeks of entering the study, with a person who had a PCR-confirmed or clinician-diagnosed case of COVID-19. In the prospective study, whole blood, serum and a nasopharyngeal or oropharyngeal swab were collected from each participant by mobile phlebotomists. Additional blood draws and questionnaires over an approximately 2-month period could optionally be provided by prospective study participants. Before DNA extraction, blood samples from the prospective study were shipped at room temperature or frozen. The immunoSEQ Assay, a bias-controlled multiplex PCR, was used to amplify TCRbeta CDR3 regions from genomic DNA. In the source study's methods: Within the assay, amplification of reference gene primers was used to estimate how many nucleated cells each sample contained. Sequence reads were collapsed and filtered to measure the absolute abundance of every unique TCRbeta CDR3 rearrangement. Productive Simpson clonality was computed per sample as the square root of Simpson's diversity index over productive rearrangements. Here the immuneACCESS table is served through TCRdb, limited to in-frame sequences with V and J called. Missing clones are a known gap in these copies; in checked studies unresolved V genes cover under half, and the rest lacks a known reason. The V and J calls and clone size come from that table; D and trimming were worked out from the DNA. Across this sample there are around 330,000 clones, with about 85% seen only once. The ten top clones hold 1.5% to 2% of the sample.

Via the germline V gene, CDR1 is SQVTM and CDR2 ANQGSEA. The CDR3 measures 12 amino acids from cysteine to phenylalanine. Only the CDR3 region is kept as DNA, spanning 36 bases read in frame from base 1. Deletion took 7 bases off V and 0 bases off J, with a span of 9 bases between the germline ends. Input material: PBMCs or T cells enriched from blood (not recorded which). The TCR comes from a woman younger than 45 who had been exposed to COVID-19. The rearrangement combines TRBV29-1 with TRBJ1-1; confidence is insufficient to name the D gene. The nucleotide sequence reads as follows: TGCAGCGCTAATCGGGTGAACACTGAAGCTTTCTTT. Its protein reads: CSANRVNTEAFF.